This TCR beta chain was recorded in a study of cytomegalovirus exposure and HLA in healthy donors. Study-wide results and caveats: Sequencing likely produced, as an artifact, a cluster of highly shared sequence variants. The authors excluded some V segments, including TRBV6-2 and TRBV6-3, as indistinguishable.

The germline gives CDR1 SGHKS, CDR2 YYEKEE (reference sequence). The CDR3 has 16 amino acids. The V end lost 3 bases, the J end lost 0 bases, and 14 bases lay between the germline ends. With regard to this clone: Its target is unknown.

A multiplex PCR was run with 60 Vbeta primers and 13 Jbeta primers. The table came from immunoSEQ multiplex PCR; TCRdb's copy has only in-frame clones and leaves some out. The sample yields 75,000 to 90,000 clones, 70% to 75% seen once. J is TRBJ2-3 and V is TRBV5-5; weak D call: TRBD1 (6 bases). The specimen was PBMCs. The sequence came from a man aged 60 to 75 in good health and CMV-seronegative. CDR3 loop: CASSYRQASSTDTQYF. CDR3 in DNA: TGTGCCAGCAGCTACCGACAGGCGTCTAGCACAGATACGCAGTATTTT.